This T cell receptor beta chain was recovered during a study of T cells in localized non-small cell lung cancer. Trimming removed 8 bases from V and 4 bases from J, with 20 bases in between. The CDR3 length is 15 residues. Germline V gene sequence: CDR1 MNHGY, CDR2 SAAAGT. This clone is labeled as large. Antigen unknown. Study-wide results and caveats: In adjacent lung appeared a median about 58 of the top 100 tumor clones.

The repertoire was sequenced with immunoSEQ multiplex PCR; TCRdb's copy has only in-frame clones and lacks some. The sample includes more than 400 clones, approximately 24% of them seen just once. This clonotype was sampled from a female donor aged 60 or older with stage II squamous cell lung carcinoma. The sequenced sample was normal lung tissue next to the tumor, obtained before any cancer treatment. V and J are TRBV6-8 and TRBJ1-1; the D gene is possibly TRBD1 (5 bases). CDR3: CASGPRGVSGTEAFF. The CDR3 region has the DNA TGTGCCAGCGGCCCTAGGGGAGTAAGCGGCACTGAAGCTTTCTTT.